This TCR beta chain was sequenced for a study of PD-1 blockade in classical Hodgkin lymphoma. Study outcomes and limitations: Baseline TCR diversity was reportedly lower in newly diagnosed patients than in healthy donors. It was reported as lower still in relapsed/refractory patients. CD4+ TCR diversity rose significantly by C4D1, and CD8+ TCR diversity did not. The baseline diversity of complete responders showed similarity to that of newly diagnosed patients.

Using immunoSEQ multiplex PCR, the repertoire was profiled, and TCRdb retains in-frame clones only, with some absent. The sample holds around 9,000 clones; roughly 80% are singletons and the top ten take around 24%. Regarding this clone: The antigen is undetermined.

The CDR3 length is 14 residues. V lost 7 bases and J lost 11, with 23 bases in between. The germline V gene has CDR1 LNHDA and CDR2 SQIVND (reference sequence). As to time point: cycle 4 day 1 (C4D1), after five to seven weeks of nivolumab. Every patient relapsed after autologous stem cell transplantation, and brentuximab vedotin exposure varied. Thawed PBMCs were the source of CD8+ T cells, obtained through magnetic negative selection. This sequence originates from a human donor with classical Hodgkin lymphoma. The input for sequencing was CD8+ T cells from blood, taken before the fourth cycle of nivolumab. This chain links TRBV19 with TRBJ1-1; D gene ambiguous. The CDR3 nucleotides are TGTGCCAGTACCATAGAACCTCCTGACCCACCGGCTTTCTTT. Translated: CASTIEPPDPPAFF.